The 5 T cell receptor beta chains presented below share a single source sample, sequenced in a study of T cells in tumors after PD-1 blockade. Method: immunoSEQ multiplex PCR; TCRdb's copy keeps in-frame clones and lacks some. The data contain around 51,000 clones, 81% of them singletons. The material sequenced was PBMCs, taken before anti-PD-1 treatment. These receptors all stem from a human donor with basal cell carcinoma.

V and J are TRBV5-1 and TRBJ1-6; the D is unclear. The germline V gene encodes CDR1 SGHRS and CDR2 YFSETQ. V gave up 0 bases and J gave up 5 bases, with 12 bases separating them. CDR3 length: 16 residues. The CDR3 nucleotides read TGCGCCAGCAGCTTGGAAGGTCGGGAAAATAATTCACCCCTCCACTTT. It is translated as CASSLEGRENNSPLHF.

This clone was counted between two and nine times. The chain employs TRBV29-1 and TRBJ2-7; D may correspond to TRBD1 or TRBD2 (5 bases each). CDR3 length: 15 residues. Trimming removed 0 bases from V and 0 bases from J, with 12 bases in between. The germline V gene has CDR1 SQVTM and CDR2 ANQGSEA. As DNA, the CDR3 is TGCAGCGTTGAAGACCAGGGAGTATACTCCTACGAGCAGTACTTC. Residues: CSVEDQGVYSYEQYF.

The genes are TRBV30 and TRBJ1-1; D might be TRBD1 (6 bases). V shed 3 bases and J shed 3 bases, with 17 bases lying between them. There are 15 residues in the CDR3. Germline CDR1 GTSNPN, CDR2 SVGIG (reference sequence). The CDR3 region is CAWRSLQGWYTEAFF. CDR3 coding DNA: TGTGCCTGGAGGTCCCTCCAGGGGTGGTACACTGAAGCTTTCTTT.

The gene calls are TRBV19 and TRBJ2-7; D unclear. The DNA end is a closer match to TRBJ2-5, so the J assignment may be wrong. This CDR3 is built from 15 residues. Germline loops: CDR1 LNHDA, CDR2 SQIVND (reference sequence). CDR3 DNA: TGTGCCAGTAGTATAGGCGGATCCCGAGGAGAGACCCAGTACTTC. Amino acids: CASSIGGSRGETQYF.

The chain carries TRBV7-9 and TRBJ2-7; 9 bases match TRBD2. The CDR3 has 16 residues. Germline values: CDR1 SEHNR, CDR2 FQNEAQ (reference sequence). The ends lost 1 base at V and 5 bases at J; junction bases unmatched: 9. Here the CDR3 DNA reads TGTGCCAGCAGCTTAGACGGGCTTAGCGGGGGTAACGAGCAGTACTTC. This translates into CASSLDGLSGGNEQYF.